The rows below give T cell receptor beta chains drawn from one sample of a study of GPR56 and killer-like receptors on CD4 memory cells. No DNA is given; TCRdb re-called the reads and lists each CDR3 protein once. The ten most abundant clones cover around a sixth of a sample with more than 800 distinct CDR3 sequences. The source material was memory CD4+ T cells from blood. The source is a human donor in good health. Each CDR3 is given with its conserved first and last residue. Fields, in order: clone size, V gene, J gene, CDR3 length, CDR3 protein. Clone size appears in some rows only: once, few, many, or a class for an expanded clone.

NA,TRBV19,TRBJ2-7,14,CASNAGPPFYEQYF
NA,TRBV25-1,TRBJ1-1,14,CASSLQGRNTEAFF
medium-sized,TRBV20-1,TRBJ2-1,12,CSASGDYNEQFF
medium-sized,TRBV5-4,TRBJ1-4,16,CASSPNPPAVNEKLFF
NA,TRBV6-2/TRBV6-3,TRBJ1-1,12,CASSYSREGAFF
large,TRBV7-2,TRBJ1-4,15,CASSLRTARNEKLFF
NA,TRBV25-1,TRBJ1-1,12,CASSATGSEAFF
large,TRBV24-1,TRBJ1-2,13,CATRLTGEDGYTF
medium-sized,TRBV7-2,TRBJ1-2,15,CASSFGTGGEYGYTF
NA,TRBV20-1,TRBJ1-6,16,CSARSSASSYNSPLHF
large,TRBV7-2,TRBJ2-5,15,CASSLGDRGGETQYF
NA,TRBV7-3,TRBJ2-4,15,CASSLMIGPKNIQYF
NA,TRBV6-1,TRBJ2-1,17,CASWSGLAGVSYNEQFF
NA,TRBV16,TRBJ1-4,16,CASSQTRRGAGEKLFF
NA,TRBV3-1,TRBJ2-1,12,CASSDRHNEQFF
large,TRBV5-6,TRBJ1-2,17,CASSLAVAVGEKLGYTF
medium-sized,TRBV27,TRBJ2-1,14,CASSLRGPYNEQFF
medium-sized,TRBV7-2,TRBJ1-3,13,CASSAGVGNTIYF
medium-sized,TRBV20-1,TRBJ2-4,14,CSARMSGSKNIQYF
medium-sized,TRBV18,TRBJ1-1,13,CASSPWGNTEAFF
NA,TRBV14,TRBJ2-7,16,CASSHHGLAGRYEQYF
medium-sized,TRBV25-1,TRBJ2-5,18,CASSLVQVGVLTQETQYF
medium-sized,TRBV11-2,TRBJ2-3,15,CASSLVLPRADTQYF
medium-sized,TRBV25-1,TRBJ2-7,14,CASSESEGSYEQYF
hyperexpanded,TRBV7-2,TRBJ1-2,13,CASSPRLLGGYTF
NA,TRBV20-1,TRBJ1-6,13,CSARSGGGSPLHF
large,TRBV19,TRBJ2-5,13,CASSSTVQETQYF
large,TRBV9,TRBJ2-3,15,CASSGQTLSTDTQYF
NA,TRBV5-4,TRBJ2-5,13,CASSYRGGETQYF
NA,TRBV6-2/TRBV6-3,TRBJ2-1,14,CASSRVRRSYEQFF
NA,TRBV20-1,TRBJ1-2,14,CSARDIGGVNGYTF
large,TRBV27,TRBJ1-2,15,CASSNRGGLDYGYTF
NA,TRBV18,TRBJ1-1,14,CASSPLQGSTEAFF
large,TRBV7-2,TRBJ1-2,12,CASSPLDYGYTF
NA,TRBV2,TRBJ2-7,14,CASSLGLSSDEQYF
NA,TRBV7-9,TRBJ2-2,14,CAIDRVWGTGELFF
medium-sized,TRBV19,TRBJ1-1,14,CASRQVLSHTEAFF
NA,TRBV29-1,TRBJ1-5,13,CSVGGGGNQPQHF
NA,TRBV18,TRBJ2-2,15,CATTGTGGYTGELFF
NA,TRBV2,TRBJ2-3,14,CAVQRGRGTDTQYF
large,TRBV6-2/TRBV6-3,TRBJ2-1,15,CASRSGQGAFYEQFF
NA,TRBV7-2,TRBJ1-4,14,CASPRYATNEKLFF
NA,TRBV7-2,TRBJ2-3,16,CASSPRQGGDTDTQYF
large,TRBV19,TRBJ1-1,14,CASSKETAVTEAFF
NA,TRBV11-2,TRBJ2-7,17,CASSLRLAGFQTYEQYF
NA,TRBV25-1,TRBJ2-2,16,CASSEGASGSAGELFF
large,TRBV6-2/TRBV6-3,TRBJ1-5,13,CASSNPPNQPQHF
medium-sized,TRBV29-1,TRBJ2-1,17,CSVDSAGVYRSYNEQFF
NA,TRBV19,TRBJ2-3,15,CASRTSGNGADTQYF
large,TRBV29-1,TRBJ2-1,14,CSVEIPGLASEQFF